This record looks at one T cell receptor beta chain sequence and its context. The antigen is not known. These data come from a study of blood T cells in healthy people across ages. At the level of the study: Capture by template switching was about one barcoded beta molecule per two T cells. Study-wide points: The study could not conclusively compare naive and antigen-experienced cells, given its unsorted PBMCs. When set beside aged donors, long-lived donors presented more naive CD4+ cells and higher diversity. Significant beta diversity loss was already apparent by age roughly 40, declining roughly linearly.

The use of a sample-barcoded 5' primer and a J-beta primer mix characterized a second PCR of 7 to 11 cycles. TCRdb re-called the 5' RACE reads through MiXCR, storing one row per CDR3 protein. The sample holds about 1.8 million distinct CDR3 sequences, about 50% seen once. The sequence was obtained from a woman in her forties in good health. Sequencing input: blood.

CDR3 region: CASNPAGYGAFF. The CDR3 nucleotides read TGTGCCAGCAATCCGGCGGGGTACGGAGCTTTCTTT. This chain connects TRBV11-2 to TRBJ1-1; no clear D. V was clipped by 7 bases and J by 10 bases, with 16 bases between them. The germline V gene encodes CDR1 SGHAT and CDR2 FQNNGV. The CDR3 runs to 12 residues.